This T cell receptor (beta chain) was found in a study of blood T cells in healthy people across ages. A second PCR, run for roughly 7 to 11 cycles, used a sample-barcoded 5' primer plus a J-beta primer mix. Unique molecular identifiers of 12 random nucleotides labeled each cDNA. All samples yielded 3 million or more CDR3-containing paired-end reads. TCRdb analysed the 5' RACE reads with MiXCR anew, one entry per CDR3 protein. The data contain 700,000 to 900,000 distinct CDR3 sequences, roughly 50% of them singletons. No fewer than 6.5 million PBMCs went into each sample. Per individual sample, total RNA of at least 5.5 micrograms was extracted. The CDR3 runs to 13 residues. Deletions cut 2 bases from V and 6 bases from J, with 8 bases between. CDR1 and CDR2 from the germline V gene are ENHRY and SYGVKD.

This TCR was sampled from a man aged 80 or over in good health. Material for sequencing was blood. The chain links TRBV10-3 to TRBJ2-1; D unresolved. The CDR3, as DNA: TGTGCCATCAGTGAGGTGGGAAGCAATGAGCAGTTCTTC. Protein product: CAISEVGSNEQFF.